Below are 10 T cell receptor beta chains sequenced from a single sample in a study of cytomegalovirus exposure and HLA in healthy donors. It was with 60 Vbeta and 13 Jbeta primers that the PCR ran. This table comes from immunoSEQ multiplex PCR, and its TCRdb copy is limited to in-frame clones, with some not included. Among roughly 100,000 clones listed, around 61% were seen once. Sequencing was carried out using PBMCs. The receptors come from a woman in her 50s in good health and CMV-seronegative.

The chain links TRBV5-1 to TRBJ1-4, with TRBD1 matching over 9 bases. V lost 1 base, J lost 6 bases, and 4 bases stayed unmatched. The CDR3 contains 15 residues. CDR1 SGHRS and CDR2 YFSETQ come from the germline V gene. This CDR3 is CASSLMGQGDEKLFF. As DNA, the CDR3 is TGCGCCAGCAGCTTGATGGGACAGGGAGATGAAAAACTGTTTTTT.

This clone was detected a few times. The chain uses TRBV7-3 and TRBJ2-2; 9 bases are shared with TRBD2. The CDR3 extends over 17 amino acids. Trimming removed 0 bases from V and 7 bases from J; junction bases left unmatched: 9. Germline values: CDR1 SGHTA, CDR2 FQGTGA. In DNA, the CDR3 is TGTGCCAGCAGCTTAACTAGCGGGAGAATAAAAGGCGGGGAGCTGTTTTTT. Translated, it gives CASSLTSGRIKGGELFF.

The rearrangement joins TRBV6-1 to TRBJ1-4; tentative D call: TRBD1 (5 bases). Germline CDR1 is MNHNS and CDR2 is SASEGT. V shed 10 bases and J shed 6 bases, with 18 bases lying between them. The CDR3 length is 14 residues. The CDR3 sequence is CATSGGVGYEKLFF. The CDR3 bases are TGTGCCACCTCGGGGGGGGTCGGATATGAAAAACTGTTTTTT.

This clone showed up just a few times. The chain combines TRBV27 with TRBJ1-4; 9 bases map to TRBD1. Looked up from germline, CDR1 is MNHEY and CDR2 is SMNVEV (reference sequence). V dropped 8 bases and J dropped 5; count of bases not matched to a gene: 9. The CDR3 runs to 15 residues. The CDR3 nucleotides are TGTGCCAGCCATAGGGGACAGGGAACGAATGAAAAACTGTTTTTT. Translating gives CASHRGQGTNEKLFF. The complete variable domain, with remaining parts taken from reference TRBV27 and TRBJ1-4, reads EAQVTQNPRYLITVTGKKLTVTCSQNMNHEYMSWYRQDPGLGLRQIYYSMNVEVTDKGDVPEGYKVSRKEKRNFPLILESPSPNQTSLYFCASHRGQGTNEKLFFGSGTQLSVL.

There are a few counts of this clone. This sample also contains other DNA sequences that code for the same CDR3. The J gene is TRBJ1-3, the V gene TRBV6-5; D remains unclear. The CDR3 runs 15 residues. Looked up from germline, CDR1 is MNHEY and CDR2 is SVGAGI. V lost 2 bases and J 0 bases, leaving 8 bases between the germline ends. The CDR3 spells CASSYDTSSGNTIYF. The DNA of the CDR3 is TGTGCCAGCAGTTACGACACAAGCTCTGGAAACACCATATATTTT.

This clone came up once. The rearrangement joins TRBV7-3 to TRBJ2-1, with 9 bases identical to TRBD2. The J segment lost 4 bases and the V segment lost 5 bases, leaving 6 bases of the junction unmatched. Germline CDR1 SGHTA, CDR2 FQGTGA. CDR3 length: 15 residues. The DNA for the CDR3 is TGTGCCAGCAGCCGAGCGGGAGGTTATTACAATGAGCAGTTCTTC. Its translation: CASSRAGGYYNEQFF.

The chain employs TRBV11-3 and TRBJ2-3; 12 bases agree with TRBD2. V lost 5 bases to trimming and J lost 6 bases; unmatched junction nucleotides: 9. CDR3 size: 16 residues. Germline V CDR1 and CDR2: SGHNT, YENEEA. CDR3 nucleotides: TGTGCCAGCAGCCCCGGGACTAGCGGGTATAAGGATACGCAGTATTTT. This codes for CASSPGTSGYKDTQYF.

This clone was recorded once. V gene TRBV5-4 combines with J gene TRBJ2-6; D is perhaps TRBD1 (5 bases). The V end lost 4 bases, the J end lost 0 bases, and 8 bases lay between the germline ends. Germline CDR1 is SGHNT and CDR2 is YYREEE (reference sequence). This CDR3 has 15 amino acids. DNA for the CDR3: TGTGCCAGCAGCCCCGACAGCTCTGGGGCCAACGTCCTGACTTTC. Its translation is CASSPDSSGANVLTF.

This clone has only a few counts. The CDR3 DNA reads as TGTGCCAGCAGTGTGAAGGGGACAGGCCCCTTTGAAGCTTTCTTT. It codes for CASSVKGTGPFEAFF. V is TRBV2 and J is TRBJ1-1, with 8 bases identical to TRBD1. Looked up from germline, CDR1 is SNHLY and CDR2 is FYNNEI. This CDR3 is built from 15 residues. The trim removed 4 bases at V and 7 bases at J, leaving 11 bases unmatched.

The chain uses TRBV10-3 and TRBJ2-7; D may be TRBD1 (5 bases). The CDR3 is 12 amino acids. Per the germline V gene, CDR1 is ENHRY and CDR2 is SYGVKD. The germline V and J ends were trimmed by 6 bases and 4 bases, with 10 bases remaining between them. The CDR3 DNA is TGTGCCATCAGCCGAGCAGGGTACGAGCAGTACTTC. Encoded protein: CAISRAGYEQYF.